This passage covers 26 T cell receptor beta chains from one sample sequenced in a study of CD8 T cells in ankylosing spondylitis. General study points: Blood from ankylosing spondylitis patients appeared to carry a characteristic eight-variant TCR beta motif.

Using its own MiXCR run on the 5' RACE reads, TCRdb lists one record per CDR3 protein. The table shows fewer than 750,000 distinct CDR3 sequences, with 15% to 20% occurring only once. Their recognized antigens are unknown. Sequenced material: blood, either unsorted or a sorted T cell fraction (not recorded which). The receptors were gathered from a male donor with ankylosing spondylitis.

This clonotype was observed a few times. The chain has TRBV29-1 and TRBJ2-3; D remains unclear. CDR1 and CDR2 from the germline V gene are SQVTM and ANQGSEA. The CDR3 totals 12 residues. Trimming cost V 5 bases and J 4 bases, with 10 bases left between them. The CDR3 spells CSVFRGADTQYF. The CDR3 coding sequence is TGCAGCGTTTTTAGAGGTGCAGATACGCAGTATTTT.

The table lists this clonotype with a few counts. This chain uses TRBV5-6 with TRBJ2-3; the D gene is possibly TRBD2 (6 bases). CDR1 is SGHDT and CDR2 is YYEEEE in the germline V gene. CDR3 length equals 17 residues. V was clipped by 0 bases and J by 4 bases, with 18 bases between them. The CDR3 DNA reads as TGTGCCAGCAGCTTGGTGGGGGACTGGGCGGAGTCAGATACGCAGTATTTT. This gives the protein CASSLVGDWAESDTQYF.

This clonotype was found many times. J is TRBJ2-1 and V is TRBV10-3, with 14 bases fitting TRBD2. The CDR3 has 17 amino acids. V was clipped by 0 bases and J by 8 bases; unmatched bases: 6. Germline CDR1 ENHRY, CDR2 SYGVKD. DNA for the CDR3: TGTGCCATCAGTGAGTCGAAGGGACTAGCGGGAGCCGATGAGCAGTTCTTC. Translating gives CAISESKGLAGADEQFF.

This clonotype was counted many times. CDR3 in DNA: TGCGCCAGCAGCTGGGGTGCGGGAGGGCCCATCTACGAGCAGTACTTC. Amino acids: CASSWGAGGPIYEQYF. The J gene is TRBJ2-7, the V gene TRBV5-1; 9 bases are a match to TRBD2. This CDR3 spans 16 amino acids. From germline, CDR1 is SGHRS and CDR2 YFSETQ. The V segment lost 3 bases and the J segment 3 bases; nucleotides outside the gene matches: 10.

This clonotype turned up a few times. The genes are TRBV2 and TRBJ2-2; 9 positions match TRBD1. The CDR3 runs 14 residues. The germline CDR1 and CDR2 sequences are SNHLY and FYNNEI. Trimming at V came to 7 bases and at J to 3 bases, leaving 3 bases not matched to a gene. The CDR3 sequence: CASTGQGHTGELFF. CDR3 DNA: TGTGCCAGCACCGGACAGGGGCACACCGGGGAGCTGTTTTTT. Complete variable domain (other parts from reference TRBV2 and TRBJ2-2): EPEVTQTPSHQVTQMGQEVILRCVPISNHLYFYWYRQILGQKVEFLVSFYNNEISEKSEIFDDQFSVERPDGSNFTLKIRSTKLEDSAMYFCASTGQGHTGELFFGEGSRLTVL.

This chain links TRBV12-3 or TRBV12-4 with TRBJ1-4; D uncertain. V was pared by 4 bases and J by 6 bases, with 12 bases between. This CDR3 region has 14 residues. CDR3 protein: CASSSTETHEKLFF. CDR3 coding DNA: TGTGCCAGCAGTTCCACAGAGACACATGAAAAACTGTTTTTT.

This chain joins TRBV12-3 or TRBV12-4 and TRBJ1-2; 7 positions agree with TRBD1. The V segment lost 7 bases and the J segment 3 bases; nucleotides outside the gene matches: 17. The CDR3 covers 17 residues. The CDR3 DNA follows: TGTGCCAGCACCCCTGCTAGGGGGCTAGGGGTTCACTATGGCTACACCTTC. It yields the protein CASTPARGLGVHYGYTF.

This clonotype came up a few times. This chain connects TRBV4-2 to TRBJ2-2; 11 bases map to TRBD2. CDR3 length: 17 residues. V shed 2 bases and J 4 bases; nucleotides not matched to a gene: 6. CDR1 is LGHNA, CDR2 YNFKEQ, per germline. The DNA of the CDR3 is TGTGCCAGCAGCCAAATTAGCGGGAGGGCCGGCACCGGGGAGCTGTTTTTT. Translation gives CASSQISGRAGTGELFF.

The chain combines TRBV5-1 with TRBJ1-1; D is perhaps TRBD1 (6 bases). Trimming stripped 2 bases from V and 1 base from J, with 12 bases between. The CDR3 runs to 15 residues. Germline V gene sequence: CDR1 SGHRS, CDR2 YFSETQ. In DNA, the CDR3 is TGCGCCAGCAGCTTTTCCCTGACAGGGAACACTGAAGCTTTCTTT. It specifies CASSFSLTGNTEAFF.

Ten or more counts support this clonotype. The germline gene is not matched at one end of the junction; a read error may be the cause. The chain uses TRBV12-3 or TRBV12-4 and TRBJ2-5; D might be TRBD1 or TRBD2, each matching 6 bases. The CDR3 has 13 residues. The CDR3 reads CASSLTGRETQYF. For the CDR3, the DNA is TGCGCCAGCAGCTTAACAGGGAGGGAGACCCAGTACTTC.

This CDR3 reads CASSLGEQETQYF. CDR3 in DNA: TGTGCCAGCAGTTTGGGAGAACAAGAGACCCAGTACTTC. The V and J genes are TRBV12-3 or TRBV12-4 and TRBJ2-5, with TRBD2 as a possible D gene (5 bases). Trimming removed 3 bases at V and 2 bases at J, with 7 bases between. This CDR3 has 13 residues.

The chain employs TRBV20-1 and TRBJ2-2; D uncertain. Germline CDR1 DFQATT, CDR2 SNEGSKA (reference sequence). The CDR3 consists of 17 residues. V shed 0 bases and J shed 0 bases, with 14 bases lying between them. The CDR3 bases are TGCAGTGCTAGAGATTGGAAGGGCAGGACGAACACCGGGGAGCTGTTTTTT. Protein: CSARDWKGRTNTGELFF.

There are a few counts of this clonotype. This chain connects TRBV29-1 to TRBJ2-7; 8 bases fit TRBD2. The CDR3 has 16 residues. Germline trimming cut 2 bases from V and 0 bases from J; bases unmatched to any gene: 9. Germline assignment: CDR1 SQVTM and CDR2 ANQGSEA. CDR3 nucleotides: TGCAGCGTTGAATGGCGGGAGGAATCCGACTCCTACGAGCAGTACTTC. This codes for CSVEWREESDSYEQYF.

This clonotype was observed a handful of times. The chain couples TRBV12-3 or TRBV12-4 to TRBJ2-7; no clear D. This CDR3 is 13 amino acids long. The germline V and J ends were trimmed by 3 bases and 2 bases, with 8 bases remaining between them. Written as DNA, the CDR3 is TGTGCCAGCAGTTTGCATCCAACCTACGAGCAGTACTTC. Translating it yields CASSLHPTYEQYF.

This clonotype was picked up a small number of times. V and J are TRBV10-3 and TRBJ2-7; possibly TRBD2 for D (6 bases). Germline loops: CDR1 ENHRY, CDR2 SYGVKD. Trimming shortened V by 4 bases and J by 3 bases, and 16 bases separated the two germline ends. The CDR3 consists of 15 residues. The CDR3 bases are TGTGCCATCAGTGGTAAAACTAGCCTTATCTACGAGCAGTACTTC. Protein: CAISGKTSLIYEQYF.

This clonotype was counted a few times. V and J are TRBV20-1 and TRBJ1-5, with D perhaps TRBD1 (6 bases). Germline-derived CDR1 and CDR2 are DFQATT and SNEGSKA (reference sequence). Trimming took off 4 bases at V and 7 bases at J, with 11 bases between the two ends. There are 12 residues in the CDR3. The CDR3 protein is CSATGEGQPQHF. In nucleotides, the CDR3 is TGCAGTGCTACAGGGGAGGGACAGCCCCAGCATTTT.

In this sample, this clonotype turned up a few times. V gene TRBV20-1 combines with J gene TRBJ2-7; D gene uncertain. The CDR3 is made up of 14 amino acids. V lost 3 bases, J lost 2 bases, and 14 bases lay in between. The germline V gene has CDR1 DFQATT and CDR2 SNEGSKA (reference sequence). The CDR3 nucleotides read TGCAGTGCTAGCCCCAGACTGCGAACCTACGAGCAGTACTTC. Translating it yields CSASPRLRTYEQYF.

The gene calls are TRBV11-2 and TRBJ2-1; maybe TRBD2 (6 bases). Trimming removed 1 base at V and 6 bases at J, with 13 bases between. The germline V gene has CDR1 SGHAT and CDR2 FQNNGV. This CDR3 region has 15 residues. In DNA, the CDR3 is TGTGCCAGCAGCTTAGGCCCGACTAGGTTCAATGAGCAGTTCTTC. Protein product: CASSLGPTRFNEQFF. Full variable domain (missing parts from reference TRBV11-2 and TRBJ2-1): EAGVAQSPRYKIIEKRQSVAFWCNPISGHATLYWYQQILGQGPKLLIQFQNNGVVDDSQLPKDRFSAERLKGVDSTLKIQPAKLEDSAVYLCASSLGPTRFNEQFFGPGTRLTVL.

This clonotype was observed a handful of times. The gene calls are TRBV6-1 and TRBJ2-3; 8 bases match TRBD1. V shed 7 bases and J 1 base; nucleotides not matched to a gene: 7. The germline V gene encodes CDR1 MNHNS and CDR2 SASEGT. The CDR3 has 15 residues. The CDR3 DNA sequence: TGTGCCAGCACCCCAGGGGGCTTGGGCACAGATACGCAGTATTTT. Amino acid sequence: CASTPGGLGTDTQYF.

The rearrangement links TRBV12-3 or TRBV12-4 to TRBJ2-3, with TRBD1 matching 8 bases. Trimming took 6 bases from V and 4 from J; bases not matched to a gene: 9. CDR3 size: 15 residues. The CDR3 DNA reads TGTGCCAGCAGCGCCGGACAGGGCGTCGCAGATACGCAGTATTTT. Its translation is CASSAGQGVADTQYF.

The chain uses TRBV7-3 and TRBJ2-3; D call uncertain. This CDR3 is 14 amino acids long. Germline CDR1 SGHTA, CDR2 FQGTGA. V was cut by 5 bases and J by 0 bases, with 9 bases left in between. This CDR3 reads CASSPQTSTDTQYF. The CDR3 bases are TGTGCCAGCAGCCCTCAGACTAGCACAGATACGCAGTATTTT.

CDR3 sequence (DNA): TGCGCCAGCAGCTTGGGTGCAGGGGGATTCGGAACTAATGAAAAACTGTTTTTT. The encoded protein is CASSLGAGGFGTNEKLFF. The chain uses TRBV5-1 and TRBJ1-4, with 7 positions matching TRBD1. The CDR3 runs 18 residues. With V trimmed by 0 bases and J by 1 base, 9 bases remained unmatched. CDR1 and CDR2 (germline): SGHRS, YFSETQ.

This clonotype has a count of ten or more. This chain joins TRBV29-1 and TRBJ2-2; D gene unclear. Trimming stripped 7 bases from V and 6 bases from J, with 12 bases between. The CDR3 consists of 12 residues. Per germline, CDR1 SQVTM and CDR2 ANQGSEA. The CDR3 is CSACGDPGELFF. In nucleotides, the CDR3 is TGCAGCGCCTGTGGAGACCCCGGGGAGCTGTTTTTT.

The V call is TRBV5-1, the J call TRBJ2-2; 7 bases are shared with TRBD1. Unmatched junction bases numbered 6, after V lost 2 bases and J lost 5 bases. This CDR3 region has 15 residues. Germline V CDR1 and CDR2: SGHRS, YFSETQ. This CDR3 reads CASSFGTAQTGELFF. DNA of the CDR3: TGCGCCAGCAGCTTTGGGACAGCCCAGACCGGGGAGCTGTTTTTT.

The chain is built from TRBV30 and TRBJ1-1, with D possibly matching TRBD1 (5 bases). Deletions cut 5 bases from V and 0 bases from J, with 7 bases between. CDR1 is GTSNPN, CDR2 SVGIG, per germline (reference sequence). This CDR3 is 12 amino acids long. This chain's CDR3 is CAWGGMNTEAFF. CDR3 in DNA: TGTGCCTGGGGGGGGATGAACACTGAAGCTTTCTTT.

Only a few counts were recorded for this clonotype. The CDR3 DNA reads TGTGCCAGCAGCTACCAAGTGGGACAGGGGGCGCAGACTGAAGCTTTCTTT. Translating it yields CASSYQVGQGAQTEAFF. This chain connects TRBV11-2 to TRBJ1-1; 12 positions agree with TRBD1. CDR3 length: 17 residues. V was clipped by 4 bases and J by 5 bases; unmatched bases: 11. Germline CDR1 is SGHAT and CDR2 is FQNNGV.